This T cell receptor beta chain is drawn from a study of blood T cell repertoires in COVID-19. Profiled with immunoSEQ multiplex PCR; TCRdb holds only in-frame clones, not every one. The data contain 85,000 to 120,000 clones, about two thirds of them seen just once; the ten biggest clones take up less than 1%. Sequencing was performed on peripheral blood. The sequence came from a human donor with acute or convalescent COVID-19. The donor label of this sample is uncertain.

The CDR3 nucleotides read TGTGCCAGTATACGGACAGGAGCGAGCTCTGGAAACACCATATATTTT. This gives the protein CASIRTGASSGNTIYF. The genes are TRBV19 and TRBJ1-3, with 7 bases fitting TRBD1. The germline V gene encodes CDR1 LNHDA and CDR2 SQIVND (reference sequence). V was pared by 7 bases and J by 0 bases, with 9 bases of the junction left unmatched. This CDR3 is 16 amino acids long.